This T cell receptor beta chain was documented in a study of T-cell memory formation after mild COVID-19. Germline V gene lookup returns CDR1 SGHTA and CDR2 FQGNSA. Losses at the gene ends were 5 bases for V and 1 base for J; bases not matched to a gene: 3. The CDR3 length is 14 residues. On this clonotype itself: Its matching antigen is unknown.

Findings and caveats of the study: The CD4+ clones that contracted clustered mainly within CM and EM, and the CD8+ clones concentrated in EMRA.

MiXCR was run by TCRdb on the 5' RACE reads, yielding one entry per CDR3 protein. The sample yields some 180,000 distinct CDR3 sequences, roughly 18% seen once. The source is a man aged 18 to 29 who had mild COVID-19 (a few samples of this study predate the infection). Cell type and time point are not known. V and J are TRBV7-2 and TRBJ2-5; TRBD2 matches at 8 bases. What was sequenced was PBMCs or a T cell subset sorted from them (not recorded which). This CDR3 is CASSRAGAQETQYF. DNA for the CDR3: TGTGCCAGCAGCCGAGCGGGGGCCCAAGAGACCCAGTACTTC.